This paragraph covers one T cell receptor beta chain sequence. Its cognate antigen is unknown. This CDR3 region has 16 residues. Germline CDR1 reads MNHEY; CDR2 reads SMNVEV (reference sequence). Deletions cut 7 bases from V and 0 bases from J, with 16 bases between. This record belongs to a study of shared clonotypes between healthy human individuals. Deep was the level used in running the assay. The table came from immunoSEQ multiplex PCR; TCRdb's copy has only in-frame clones and leaves some out. The table lists around 580,000 clones, 98% of them singletons. Selected positively for CCR7 and CD45RO-negative, naive CD8 cells excluded terminally differentiated effector memory CD45RA+ cells. Healthy HIV-negative adults without recent acute infections or vaccinations served as donors. Study-level findings and limits: In general, naive subsets displayed greater estimated richness than memory subsets did. The sharing of around 5% of naive CD4 clonotypes was seen across a handful of donors.

The V gene is TRBV27, the J gene TRBJ2-4; D gene unclear. The sequencing sample was made of naive CD8+ T cells sorted from blood. This receptor was taken from a man aged 25-45 years in good health. The CDR3 nucleotides are TGTGCCAGCACCCCCCAGAGCTTTCTAGCCAAAAACATTCAGTACTTC. Its translation: CASTPQSFLAKNIQYF.